The rows below give T cell receptor beta chains drawn from one sample of a study of cytomegalovirus exposure and HLA in healthy donors. Using immunoSEQ multiplex PCR, the repertoire was profiled, and TCRdb retains in-frame clones only, with some absent. The table has about 130,000 clones, just under 85% seen once. The sequencing sample was made of PBMCs. The receptors derive from a boy between 2 and 10 years old in good health and CMV-seronegative. Both conserved end residues are part of each CDR3. D genes are given only for firm matches. Some rows have no size entry. The others give once, few or many, or a class for an expanded clone.

TRBJ2-3,once,TRBV5-1,TRBD2,CASSLGLAGLTDTQYF,TGCGCCAGCAGCCTCGGACTAGCGGGACTCACAGATACGCAGTATTTT
TRBJ1-1,-,TRBV6-1,-,CASSAYRVNTEAFF,TGTGCCAGCAGTGCGTACAGGGTGAACACTGAAGCTTTCTTT
TRBJ2-7,-,TRBV11-1,TRBD2,CASSQGLEVEQYF,TGTGCCAGCAGCCAGGGACTAGAGGTCGAGCAGTACTTC
TRBJ1-2,-,TRBV4-2,-,CASSQDPLGTGYGYTF,TGTGCCAGCAGCCAAGATCCCCTAGGGACTGGTTATGGCTACACCTTC
TRBJ1-2,-,TRBV5-1,-,CASSLFIENGYTF,TGCGCCAGCAGCTTATTTATCGAGAATGGCTACACCTTC
TRBJ1-2,-,TRBV5-4,TRBD1,CASSLQDRNWGYTF,TGTGCCAGCAGCTTGCAGGACAGGAACTGGGGCTACACCTTC
TRBJ2-2,-,TRBV6-4,-,CASSGTWRANTGELFF,TGTGCCAGCAGTGGGACGTGGAGGGCCAACACCGGGGAGCTGTTTTTT
TRBJ1-6,-,TRBV12-5,-,CASGLDLSSYNSPLHF,TGTGCTAGTGGTCTGGACCTGAGCTCCTATAATTCACCCCTCCACTTT
TRBJ1-4,-,TRBV10-3,TRBD1,CAISEYRDRGEKLFF,TGTGCCATCAGTGAGTACCGGGACAGGGGCGAAAAACTGTTTTTT
TRBJ1-5,-,TRBV5-1,TRBD1,CASSWDRVEQPQHF,TGCGCCAGCAGCTGGGACAGGGTCGAACAGCCCCAGCATTTT
TRBJ2-7,-,TRBV27,TRBD1,CASSPQWDSYEQYF,TGTGCCAGCAGTCCACAATGGGACAGCTACGAGCAGTACTTC
TRBJ2-7,once,TRBV7-9,-,CASSPPGRTKVYEQYF,TGTGCCAGCAGCCCCCCCGGGCGGACTAAGGTCTACGAGCAGTACTTC
TRBJ2-1,few,TRBV2,-,CASSTRTQSYNEQFF,TGTGCCAGCAGTACTAGAACTCAATCCTACAATGAGCAGTTCTTC
TRBJ1-1,-,TRBV2,-,CASSKNRVSNTEAFF,TGTGCCAGCAGCAAAAACAGGGTTTCAAACACTGAAGCTTTCTTT
TRBJ2-3,-,TRBV21-1,-,CASSKRPSGSLNTQYF,TGTGCCAGCAGCAAACGGCCTAGCGGGAGTTTAAATACGCAGTATTTT
TRBJ2-1,-,TRBV19,-,CASSSMPVSYNEQFF,TGTGCCAGTAGCTCTATGCCGGTCTCCTACAATGAGCAGTTCTTC
TRBJ2-3,-,TRBV7-6,-,CASSLISQFPHTQYF,TGTGCCAGCAGCTTAATATCACAATTCCCTCATACGCAGTATTTT
TRBJ1-1,-,TRBV5-1,TRBD1,CASSSLQGLNTEAFF,TGCGCCAGCAGCTCCCTACAGGGGCTTAACACTGAAGCTTTCTTT
TRBJ1-2,-,TRBV4-1,TRBD1,CASSDTIGTDYGYTF,TGCGCCAGCAGCGATACGATCGGGACAGACTATGGCTACACCTTC
TRBJ1-1,once,TRBV7-9,TRBD1,CSSSLSTTGLNTEAFF,TGTTCCAGCAGCTTATCAACGACAGGGTTGAACACTGAAGCTTTCTTT
TRBJ2-1,few,TRBV29-1,TRBD1,CSVEGDSRNEQFF,TGCAGCGTTGAGGGGGACAGCCGCAATGAGCAGTTCTTC
TRBJ2-3,-,TRBV5-1,TRBD1,CASTETGGPGDTQYF,TGCGCCAGCACGGAGACAGGGGGTCCTGGGGATACGCAGTATTTT